This T cell receptor (beta chain) is drawn from a study of CD8+ T cells in alopecia areata. Overall study context: Treated patients swallowed 5 to 10 mg of oral tofacitinib twice daily. Whole-study findings and limits: Clonality was higher in lesional than normal scalp, especially in alopecia totalis/universalis. Among the top 100, expanded CD8+ clones were significantly decreased by tofacitinib, as was scalp clonality. Scalp samples also yield sequences from resident alphabeta T cells of normal skin.

Indicated treatment: oral pan-JAK inhibitor, 5-10 mg twice daily. Of note for this clone: Its target is unknown.

RNA was isolated and reverse transcribed to cDNA, the sequencing template. Sequencing was performed with immunoSEQ multiplex PCR; in TCRdb, only in-frame clones are kept and a portion is missing. The sample holds 200,000 to 250,000 clones, approximately 38% seen once. Here the sequenced sample was CD4+ T cells sorted from blood, taken between weeks 30 and 35, from a patient treated with tofacitinib. This TCR was sampled from a human donor with alopecia areata.

In DNA form, the CDR3 reads TGCGCCAGCAGCCCCCCTGGCCTGGACACTGAAGCTTTCTTT. Translation: CASSPPGLDTEAFF. This sequence joins TRBV4-1 and TRBJ1-1; no clear D gene. V was cut by 4 bases and J by 3 bases, with 12 bases left in between. The CDR3 length is 14 residues. Per germline, CDR1 MGHRA and CDR2 YSYEKL.